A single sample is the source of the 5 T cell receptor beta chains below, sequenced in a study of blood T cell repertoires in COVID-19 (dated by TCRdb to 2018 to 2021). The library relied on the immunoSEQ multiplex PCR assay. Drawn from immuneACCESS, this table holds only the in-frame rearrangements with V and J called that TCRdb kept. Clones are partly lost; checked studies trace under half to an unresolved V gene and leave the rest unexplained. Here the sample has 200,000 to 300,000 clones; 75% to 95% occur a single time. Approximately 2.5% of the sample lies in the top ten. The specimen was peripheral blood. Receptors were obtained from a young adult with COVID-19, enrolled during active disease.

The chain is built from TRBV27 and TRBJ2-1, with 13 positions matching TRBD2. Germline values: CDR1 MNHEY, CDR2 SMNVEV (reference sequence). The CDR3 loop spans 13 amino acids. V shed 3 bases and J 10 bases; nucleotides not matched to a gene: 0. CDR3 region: CASSLTSGGEQFF. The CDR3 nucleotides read TGTGCCAGCAGTTTGACTAGCGGGGGGGAGCAGTTCTTC.

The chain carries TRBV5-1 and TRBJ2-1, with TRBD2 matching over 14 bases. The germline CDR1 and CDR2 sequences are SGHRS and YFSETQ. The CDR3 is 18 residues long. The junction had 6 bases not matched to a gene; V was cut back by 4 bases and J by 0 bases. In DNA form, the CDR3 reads TGCGCCAGCAGCCGACAGGGGACTAGCGGGAGCTCCTACAATGAGCAGTTCTTC. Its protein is CASSRQGTSGSSYNEQFF.

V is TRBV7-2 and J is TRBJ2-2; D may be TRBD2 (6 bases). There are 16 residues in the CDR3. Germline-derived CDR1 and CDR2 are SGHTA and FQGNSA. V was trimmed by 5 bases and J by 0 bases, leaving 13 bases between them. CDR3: CASSEGGTSNTGELFF. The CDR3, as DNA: TGTGCCAGCAGCGAGGGCGGGACGTCGAACACCGGGGAGCTGTTTTTT.

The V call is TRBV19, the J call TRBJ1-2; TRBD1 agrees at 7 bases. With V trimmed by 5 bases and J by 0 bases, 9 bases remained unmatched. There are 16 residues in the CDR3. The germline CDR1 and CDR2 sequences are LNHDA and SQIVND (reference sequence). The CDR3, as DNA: TGTGCCAGTAGTGAAAGAACAGGGGCGACTAACTATGGCTACACCTTC. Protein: CASSERTGATNYGYTF.

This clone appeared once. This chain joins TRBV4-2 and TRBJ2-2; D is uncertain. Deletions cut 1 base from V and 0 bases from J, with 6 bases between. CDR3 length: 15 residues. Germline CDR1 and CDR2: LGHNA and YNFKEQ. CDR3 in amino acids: CASSQARANTGELFF. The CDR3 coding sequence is TGTGCCAGCAGCCAAGCCCGGGCGAACACCGGGGAGCTGTTTTTT.